This T cell receptor beta chain derives from a study of cytomegalovirus exposure and HLA in healthy donors. Per germline, CDR1 MNHEY and CDR2 SMNVEV (reference sequence). The CDR3 is made up of 13 amino acids. Trimming removed 1 base from V and 5 bases from J, with 8 bases in between. The primer mix had 60 Vbeta and 13 Jbeta primers. Profiling relied on immunoSEQ multiplex PCR, and the TCRdb table lists in-frame clones only, not all of them. The data hold approximately 87,000 clones, with about four fifths observed a single time. Overall study results and limits: One cluster of highly shared sequence variants probably arose as a sequencing artifact. Presence/absence analyses took donor sequencing depth as roughly uniform. More clonal expansion characterized HLA-associated TCR beta chains than equally common others in a later analysis.

This clone appeared once. What it binds is not known. The sample consisted of PBMCs. The source is a woman between 18 and 30 years old in good health and CMV-seropositive. This chain uses TRBV27 with TRBJ1-1; maybe TRBD1 (6 bases). This chain's CDR3 is CASSLFRGTEAFF. The CDR3 bases are TGTGCCAGCAGTTTATTCAGGGGAACTGAAGCTTTCTTT.